The 5 T cell receptor beta chains reported below all come from one sample, sequenced in a study of beta chain features in type 1 diabetes. The entirety of the isolated RNA underwent reverse transcription, so expressed TCRB transcripts were sequenced. Clones were read by immunoSEQ multiplex PCR, and TCRdb kept only the in-frame ones, dropping some. The data contain about 180,000 clones, about 13% of them seen just once; the ten biggest clones take up approximately 0.64%. Material for sequencing was central memory CD4+ T cells from blood. These receptor sequences come from a woman under 30 in good health.

This clone was detected only a few times. The chain has TRBV19 and TRBJ2-3; maybe TRBD2 (6 bases). V lost 7 bases to trimming and J lost 0 bases, with 17 bases between them. CDR3 length equals 16 residues. The V gene's germline CDR1 is LNHDA and CDR2 SQIVND (reference sequence). CDR3 sequence: CASNLLGGSSTDTQYF. Here the CDR3 DNA reads TGTGCCAGTAACCTCCTGGGGGGTTCTAGCACAGATACGCAGTATTTT.

This clone showed up just a few times. The chain employs TRBV13 and TRBJ2-2; 14 bases are shared with TRBD2. CDR1 and CDR2 (germline): PRHDT, FYEKMQ (reference sequence). This CDR3 region has 16 residues. The junction had 5 bases not matched to a gene; V was cut back by 5 bases and J by 6 bases. For the CDR3, the DNA is TGTGCCAGCAGCCCTCTGGGACTAGCGGGAGCCGGGGAGCTGTTTTTT. It is translated as CASSPLGLAGAGELFF.

The sample holds a few counts of this clone. The V and J genes are TRBV5-1 and TRBJ2-6; D may be TRBD1 (6 bases). Germline CDR1 reads SGHRS; CDR2 reads YFSETQ. V lost 2 bases and J lost 4, with 10 bases in between. CDR3 length equals 15 residues. The CDR3 protein is CASSFTGTGANVLTF. In DNA form, the CDR3 reads TGCGCCAGCAGCTTCACAGGGACCGGGGCCAACGTCCTGACTTTC.

This clone has only a few counts. This chain joins TRBV29-1 and TRBJ1-5, with a tentative D call TRBD1 (5 bases). CDR1 SQVTM and CDR2 ANQGSEA come from the germline V gene. The CDR3 consists of 13 residues. V shed 4 bases and J shed 2 bases, with 9 bases lying between them. CDR3 in amino acids: CSVAGNGNQPQHF. The CDR3 DNA reads as TGCAGCGTTGCAGGGAATGGCAATCAGCCCCAGCATTTT.

The chain has TRBV5-6 and TRBJ1-5; tentatively, D is TRBD1 (6 bases). CDR3 length equals 14 residues. The germline gives CDR1 SGHDT, CDR2 YYEEEE. With 2 bases removed from V and 1 base from J, the gap between germline ends came to 7 bases. In DNA form, the CDR3 reads TGTGCCAGCAGCTTACAGGGAAGCAATCAGCCCCAGCATTTT. Translating it yields CASSLQGSNQPQHF.